The sequence of this T cell receptor (beta chain) was determined in a study of cytomegalovirus exposure and HLA in healthy donors. Overall study findings and caveats: About 87% or about 30% of the time was how often most TCR beta V segments were productive, according to an earlier analysis. Cytomegalovirus status was reportedly diagnosed by the classifier with high sensitivity and specificity. Analyses of presence and absence presupposed an approximately uniform sequencing depth across donors. A later analysis appeared to link common viral pathogens to several of the most significant clusters.

With V trimmed by 2 bases and J by 2 bases, 6 bases remained unmatched. This CDR3 has 15 residues. Germline V lookup: CDR1 SQVTM, CDR2 ANQGSEA. This clone was observed a single time. Antigen unknown. The PCR was carried out with 60 Vbeta primers and 13 Jbeta primers. Assay: immunoSEQ multiplex PCR; the TCRdb copy retains only in-frame clones and omits some. The sample consists of 150,000 or so clones, 65% to 70% of them appearing once. The sample comprised PBMCs. This TCR came from a man aged 25 to 40 in good health and CMV-seropositive. J is TRBJ2-7 and V is TRBV29-1; TRBD2 matches 10 bases. CDR3 coding DNA: TGCAGCGTTGAAATGTCGACTAGCGGGCCCTACGAGCAGTACTTC. It specifies CSVEMSTSGPYEQYF.